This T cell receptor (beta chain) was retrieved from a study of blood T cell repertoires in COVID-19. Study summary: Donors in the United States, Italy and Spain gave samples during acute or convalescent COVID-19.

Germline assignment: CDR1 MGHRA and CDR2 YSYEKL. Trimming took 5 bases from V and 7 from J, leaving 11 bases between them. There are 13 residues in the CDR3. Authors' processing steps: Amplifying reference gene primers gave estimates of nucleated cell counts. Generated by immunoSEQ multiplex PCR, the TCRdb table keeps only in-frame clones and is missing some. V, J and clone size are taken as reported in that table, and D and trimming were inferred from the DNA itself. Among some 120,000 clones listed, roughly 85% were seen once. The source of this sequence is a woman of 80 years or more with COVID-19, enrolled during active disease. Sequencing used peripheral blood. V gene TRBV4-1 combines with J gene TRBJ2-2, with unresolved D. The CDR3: CASSETRNGELFF. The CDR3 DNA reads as TGCGCCAGCAGCGAAACGCGGAACGGGGAGCTGTTTTTT.